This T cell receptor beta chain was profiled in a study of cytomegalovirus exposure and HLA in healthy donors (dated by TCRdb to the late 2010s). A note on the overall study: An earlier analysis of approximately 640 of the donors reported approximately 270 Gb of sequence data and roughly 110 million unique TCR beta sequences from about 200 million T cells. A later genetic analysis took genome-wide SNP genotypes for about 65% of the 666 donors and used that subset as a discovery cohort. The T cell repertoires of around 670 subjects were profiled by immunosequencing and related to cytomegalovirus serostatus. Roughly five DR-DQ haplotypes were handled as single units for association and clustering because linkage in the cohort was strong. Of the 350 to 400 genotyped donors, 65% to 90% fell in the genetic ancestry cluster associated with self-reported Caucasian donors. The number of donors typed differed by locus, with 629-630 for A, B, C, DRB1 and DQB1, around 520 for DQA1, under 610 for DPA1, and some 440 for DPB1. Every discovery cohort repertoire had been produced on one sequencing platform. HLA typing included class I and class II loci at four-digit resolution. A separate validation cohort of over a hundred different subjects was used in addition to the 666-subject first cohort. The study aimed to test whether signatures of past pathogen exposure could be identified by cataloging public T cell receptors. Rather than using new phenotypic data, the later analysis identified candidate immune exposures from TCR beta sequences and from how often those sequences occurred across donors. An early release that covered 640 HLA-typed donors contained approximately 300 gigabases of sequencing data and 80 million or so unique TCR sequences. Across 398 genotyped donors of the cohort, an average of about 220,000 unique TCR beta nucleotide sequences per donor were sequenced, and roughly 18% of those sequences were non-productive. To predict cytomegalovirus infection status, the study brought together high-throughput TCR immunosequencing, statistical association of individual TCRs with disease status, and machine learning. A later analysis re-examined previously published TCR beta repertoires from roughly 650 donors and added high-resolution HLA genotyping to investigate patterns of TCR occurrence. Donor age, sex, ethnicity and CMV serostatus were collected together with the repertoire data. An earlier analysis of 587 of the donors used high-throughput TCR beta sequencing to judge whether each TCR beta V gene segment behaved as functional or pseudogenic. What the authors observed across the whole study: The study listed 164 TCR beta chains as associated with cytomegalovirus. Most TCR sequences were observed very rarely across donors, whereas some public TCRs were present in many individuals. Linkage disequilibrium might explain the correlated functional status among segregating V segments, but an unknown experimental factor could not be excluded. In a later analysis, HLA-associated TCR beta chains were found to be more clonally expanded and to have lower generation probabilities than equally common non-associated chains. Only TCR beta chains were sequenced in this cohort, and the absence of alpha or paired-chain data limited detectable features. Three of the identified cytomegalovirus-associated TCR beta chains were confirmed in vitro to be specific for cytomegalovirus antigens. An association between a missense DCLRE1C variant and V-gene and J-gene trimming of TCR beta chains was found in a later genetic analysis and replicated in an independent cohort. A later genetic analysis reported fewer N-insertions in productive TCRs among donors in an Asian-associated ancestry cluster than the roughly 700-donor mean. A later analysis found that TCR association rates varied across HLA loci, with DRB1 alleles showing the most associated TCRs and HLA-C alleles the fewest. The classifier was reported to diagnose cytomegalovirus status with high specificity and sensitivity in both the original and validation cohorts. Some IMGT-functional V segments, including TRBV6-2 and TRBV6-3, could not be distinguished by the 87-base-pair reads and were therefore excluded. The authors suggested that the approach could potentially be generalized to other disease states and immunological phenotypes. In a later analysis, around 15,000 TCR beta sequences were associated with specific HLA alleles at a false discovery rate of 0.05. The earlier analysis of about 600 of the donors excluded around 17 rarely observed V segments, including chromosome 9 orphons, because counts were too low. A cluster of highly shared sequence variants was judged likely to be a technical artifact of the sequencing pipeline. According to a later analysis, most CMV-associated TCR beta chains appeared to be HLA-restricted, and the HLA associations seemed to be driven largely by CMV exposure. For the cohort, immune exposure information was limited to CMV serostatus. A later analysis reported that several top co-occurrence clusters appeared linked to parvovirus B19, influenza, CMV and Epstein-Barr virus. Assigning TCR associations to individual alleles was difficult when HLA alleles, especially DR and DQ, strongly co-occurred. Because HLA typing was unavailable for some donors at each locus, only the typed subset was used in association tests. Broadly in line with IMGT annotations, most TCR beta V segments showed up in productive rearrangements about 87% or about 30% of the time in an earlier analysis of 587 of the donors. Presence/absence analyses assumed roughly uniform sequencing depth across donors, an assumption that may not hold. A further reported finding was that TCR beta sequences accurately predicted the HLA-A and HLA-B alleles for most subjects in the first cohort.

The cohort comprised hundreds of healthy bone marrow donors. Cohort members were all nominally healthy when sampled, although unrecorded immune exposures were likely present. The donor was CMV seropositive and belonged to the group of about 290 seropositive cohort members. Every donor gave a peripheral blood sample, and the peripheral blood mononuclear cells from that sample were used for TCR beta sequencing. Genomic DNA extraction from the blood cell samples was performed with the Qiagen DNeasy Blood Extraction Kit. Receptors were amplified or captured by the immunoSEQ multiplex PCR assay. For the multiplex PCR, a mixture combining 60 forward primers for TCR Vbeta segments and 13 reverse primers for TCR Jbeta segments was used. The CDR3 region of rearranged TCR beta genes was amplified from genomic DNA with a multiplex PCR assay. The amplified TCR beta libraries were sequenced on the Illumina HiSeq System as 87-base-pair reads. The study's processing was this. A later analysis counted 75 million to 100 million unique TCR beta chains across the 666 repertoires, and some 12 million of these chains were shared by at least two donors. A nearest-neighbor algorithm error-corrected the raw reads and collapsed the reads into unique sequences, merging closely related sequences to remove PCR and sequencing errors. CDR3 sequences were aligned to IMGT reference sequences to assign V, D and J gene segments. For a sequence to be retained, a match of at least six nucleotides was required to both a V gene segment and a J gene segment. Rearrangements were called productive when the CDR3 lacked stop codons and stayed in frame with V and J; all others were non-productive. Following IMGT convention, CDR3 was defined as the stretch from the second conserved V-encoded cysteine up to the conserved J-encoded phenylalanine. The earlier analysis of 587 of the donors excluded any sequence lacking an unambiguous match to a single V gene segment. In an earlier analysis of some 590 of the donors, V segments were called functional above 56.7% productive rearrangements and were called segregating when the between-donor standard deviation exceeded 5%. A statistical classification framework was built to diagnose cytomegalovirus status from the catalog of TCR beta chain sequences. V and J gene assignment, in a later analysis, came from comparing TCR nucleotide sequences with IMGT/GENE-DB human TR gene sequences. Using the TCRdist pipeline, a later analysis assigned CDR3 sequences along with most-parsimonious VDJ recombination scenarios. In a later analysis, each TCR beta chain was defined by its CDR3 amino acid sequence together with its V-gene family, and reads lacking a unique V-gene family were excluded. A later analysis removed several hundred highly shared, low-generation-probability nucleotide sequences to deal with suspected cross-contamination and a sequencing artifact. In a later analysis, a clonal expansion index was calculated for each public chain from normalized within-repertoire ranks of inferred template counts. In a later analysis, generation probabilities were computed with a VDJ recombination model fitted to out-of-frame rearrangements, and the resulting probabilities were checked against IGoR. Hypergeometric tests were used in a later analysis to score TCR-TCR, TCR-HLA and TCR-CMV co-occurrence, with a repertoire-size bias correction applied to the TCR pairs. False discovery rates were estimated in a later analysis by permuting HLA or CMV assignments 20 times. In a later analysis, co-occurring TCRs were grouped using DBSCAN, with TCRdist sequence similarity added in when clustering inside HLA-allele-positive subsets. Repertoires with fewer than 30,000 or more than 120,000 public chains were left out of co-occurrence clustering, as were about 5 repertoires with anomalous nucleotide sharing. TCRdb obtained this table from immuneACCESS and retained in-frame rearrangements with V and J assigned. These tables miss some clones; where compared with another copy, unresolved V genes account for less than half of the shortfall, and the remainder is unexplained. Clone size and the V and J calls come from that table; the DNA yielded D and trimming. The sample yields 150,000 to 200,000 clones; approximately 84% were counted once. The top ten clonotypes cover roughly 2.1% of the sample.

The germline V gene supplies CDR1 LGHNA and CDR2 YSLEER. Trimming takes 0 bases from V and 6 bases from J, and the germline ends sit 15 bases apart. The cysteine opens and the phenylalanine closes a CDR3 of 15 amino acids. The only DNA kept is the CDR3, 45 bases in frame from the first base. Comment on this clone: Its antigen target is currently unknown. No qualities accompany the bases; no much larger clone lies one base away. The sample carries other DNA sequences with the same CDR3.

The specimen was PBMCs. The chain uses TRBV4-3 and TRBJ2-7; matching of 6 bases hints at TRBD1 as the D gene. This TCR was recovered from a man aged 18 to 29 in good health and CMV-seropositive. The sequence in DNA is TGCGCCAGCAGCCAAGACACAGGGTTACATGGCGAGCAGTACTTC. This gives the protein CASSQDTGLHGEQYF.